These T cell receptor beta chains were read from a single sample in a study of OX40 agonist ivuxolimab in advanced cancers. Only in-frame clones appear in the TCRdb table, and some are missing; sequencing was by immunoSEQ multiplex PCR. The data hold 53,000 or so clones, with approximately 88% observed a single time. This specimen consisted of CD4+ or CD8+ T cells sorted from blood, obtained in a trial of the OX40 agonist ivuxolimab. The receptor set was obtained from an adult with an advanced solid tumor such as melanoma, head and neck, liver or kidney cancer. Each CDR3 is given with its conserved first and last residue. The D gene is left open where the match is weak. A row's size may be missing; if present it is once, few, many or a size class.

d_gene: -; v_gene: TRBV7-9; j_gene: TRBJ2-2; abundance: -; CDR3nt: TGTGCCAGCAGCAAGACAGACACCGGGGAGCTGTTTTTT; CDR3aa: CASSKTDTGELFF
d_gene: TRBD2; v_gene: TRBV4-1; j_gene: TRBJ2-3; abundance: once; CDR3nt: TGCGCCAGCAGCCAAGAGGCTAGCGGGAGGCCAGATACGCAGTATTTT; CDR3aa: CASSQEASGRPDTQYF
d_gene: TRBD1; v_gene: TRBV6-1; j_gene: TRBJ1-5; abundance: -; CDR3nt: TGTGCCAGCAGTGAAAGGGACAGTCCCCAGCATTTT; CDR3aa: CASSERDSPQHF
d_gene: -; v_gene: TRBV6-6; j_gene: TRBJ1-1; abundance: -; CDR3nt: TGTGCCAGCAGGGATGGGGCCGACGCTGAAGCTTTCTTT; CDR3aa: CASRDGADAEAFF
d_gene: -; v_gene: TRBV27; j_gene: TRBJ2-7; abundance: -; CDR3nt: TGTGCCAGCAGCCCCTCCCCTCGGGGCGAGCAGTACTTC; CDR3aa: CASSPSPRGEQYF
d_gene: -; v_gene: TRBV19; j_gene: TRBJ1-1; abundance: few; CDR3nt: TGTGCCAGTAGTAAACGCGCTGAAGCTTTCTTT; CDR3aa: CASSKRAEAFF
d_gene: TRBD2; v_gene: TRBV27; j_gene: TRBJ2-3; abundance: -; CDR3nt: TGTGGGGGGGGAGGTTGCACAGATACGCAGTATTTT; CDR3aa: CGGGGCTDTQYF
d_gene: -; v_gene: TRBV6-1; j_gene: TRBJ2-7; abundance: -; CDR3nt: TGTGCCAGCAGCAATTCCCGGACAGCTTCCTACGAGCAGTACTTC; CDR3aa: CASSNSRTASYEQYF
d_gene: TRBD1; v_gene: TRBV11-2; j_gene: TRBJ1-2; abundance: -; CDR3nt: TGTGCCAGCAGTCCGGGACAGGGAGGATTGGATGGCTACACCTTC; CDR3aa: CASSPGQGGLDGYTF
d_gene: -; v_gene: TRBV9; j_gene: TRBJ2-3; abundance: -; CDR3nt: TGTGCCAGCAGTGCCGGGAGTATGCCCCCAGATACGCAGTATTTT; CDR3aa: CASSAGSMPPDTQYF
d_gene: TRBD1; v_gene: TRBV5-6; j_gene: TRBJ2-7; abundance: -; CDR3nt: TGTGCCAGCAGCTCTTGGGACAGGCCCTACGAGCAGTACTTC; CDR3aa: CASSSWDRPYEQYF
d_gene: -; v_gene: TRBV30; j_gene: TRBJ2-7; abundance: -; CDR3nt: TGTGCCTGGAGTGTGGGTGGGACCGGTTTTTACGAGCAGTACTTC; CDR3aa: CAWSVGGTGFYEQYF
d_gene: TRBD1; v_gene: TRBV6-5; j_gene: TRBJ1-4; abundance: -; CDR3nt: TGTGCCAGCAGGCCGGACAGGACGCGGGAAAAACTGTTTTTT; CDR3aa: CASRPDRTREKLFF
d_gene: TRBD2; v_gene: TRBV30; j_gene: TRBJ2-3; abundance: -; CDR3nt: TGTGCCTGGAGTGTATACGAGGGCGGGAGGGCCGGCACAGATACGCAGTATTTT; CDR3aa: CAWSVYEGGRAGTDTQYF
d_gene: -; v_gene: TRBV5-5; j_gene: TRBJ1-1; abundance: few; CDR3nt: TGTGCCAGCAGCCCACGGACCGCAATGAACACTGAAGCTTTCTTT; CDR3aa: CASSPRTAMNTEAFF
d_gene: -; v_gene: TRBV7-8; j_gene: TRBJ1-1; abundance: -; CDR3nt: TGTGCCAGCAGCTTATCGTTAGGGAACATGAACACTGAAGCTTTCTTT; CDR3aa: CASSLSLGNMNTEAFF
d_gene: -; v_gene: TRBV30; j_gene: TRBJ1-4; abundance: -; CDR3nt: TGTGCCTGGGGAAGGGCTGGTGAGAAACTGTTTTTT; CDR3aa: CAWGRAGEKLFF
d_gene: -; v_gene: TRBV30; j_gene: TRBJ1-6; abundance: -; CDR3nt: TGTGCCTGGAGTGGTGTATCTGGGACAATAGATAATTCACCCCTCCACTTT; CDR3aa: CAWSGVSGTIDNSPLHF
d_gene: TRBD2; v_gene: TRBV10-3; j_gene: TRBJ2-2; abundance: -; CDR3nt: TGTGCCATCAGTACCGGGACTAGCGCGAACACCGGGGAGCTGTTTTTT; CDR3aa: CAISTGTSANTGELFF
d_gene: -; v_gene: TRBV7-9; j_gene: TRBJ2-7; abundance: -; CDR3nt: TGTGCCAGCAGCTTAGTCACGTGGGGCTCCTACGAGCAGTACTTC; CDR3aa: CASSLVTWGSYEQYF
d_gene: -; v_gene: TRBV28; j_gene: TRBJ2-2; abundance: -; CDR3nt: TGTGCCAGCAGTTTATGGGGCAGATCGAACACCGGGGAGCTGTTTTTT; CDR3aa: CASSLWGRSNTGELFF
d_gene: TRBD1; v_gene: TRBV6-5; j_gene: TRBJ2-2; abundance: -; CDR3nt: TGTGCCAGCATTCACAAACAGGGGTCCGGGGAGCTGTTTTTT; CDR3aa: CASIHKQGSGELFF
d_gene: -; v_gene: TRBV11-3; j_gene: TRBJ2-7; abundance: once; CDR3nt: TGTGCCAGCAGCAATAGCCCCTACGAGCAGTACTTC; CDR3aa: CASSNSPYEQYF
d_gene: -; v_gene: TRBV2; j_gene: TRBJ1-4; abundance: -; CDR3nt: TGTGCCAGCACTACAGGAAATGAAAAACTGTTTTTT; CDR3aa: CASTTGNEKLFF
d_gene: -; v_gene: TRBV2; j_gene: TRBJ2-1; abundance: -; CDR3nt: TGTGCCAGCAATGGTAAGCGGAGCTCCTACAATGAGCAGTTCTTC; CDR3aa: CASNGKRSSYNEQFF
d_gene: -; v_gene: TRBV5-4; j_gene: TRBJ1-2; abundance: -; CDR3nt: TGTGCCAGCAGCTTGGAACAGAGAGCTAACTATGGCTACACCTTC; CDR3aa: CASSLEQRANYGYTF
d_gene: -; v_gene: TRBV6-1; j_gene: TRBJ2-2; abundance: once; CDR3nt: TGTGCCAGCAGCCCTCCCATCCCCCGGCCCGGGGAGCTGTTTTTT; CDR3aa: CASSPPIPRPGELFF
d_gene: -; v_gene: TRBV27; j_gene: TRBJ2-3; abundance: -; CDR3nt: TGTGCCAGCAGTTCCCCGGGGGCGCCCACAGATACGCAGTATTTT; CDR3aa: CASSSPGAPTDTQYF
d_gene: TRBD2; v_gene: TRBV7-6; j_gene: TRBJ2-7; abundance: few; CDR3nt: TGTGCCAGCAGCCGACTAGCGGGAAACTACGAGCAGTACTTC; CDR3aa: CASSRLAGNYEQYF
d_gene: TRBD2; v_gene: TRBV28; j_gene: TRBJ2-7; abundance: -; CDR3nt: TGTGCCAGCAGGGGTTCGACTAGCGGGAGTTACGAGCAGTACTTC; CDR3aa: CASRGSTSGSYEQYF
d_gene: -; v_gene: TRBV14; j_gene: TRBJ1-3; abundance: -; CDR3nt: TGTGCCAGCAGCCAAGACCTTTGGACAAACCTGAGAAACACCATATATTTT; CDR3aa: CASSQDLWTNLRNTIYF
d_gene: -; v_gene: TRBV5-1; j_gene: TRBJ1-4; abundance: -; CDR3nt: TGCGCCAGCAGCTTGGCCGGGGGTGAGACTAATGAAAAACTGTTTTTT; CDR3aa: CASSLAGGETNEKLFF